Following are 7 T cell receptor beta chains from one sample sequenced in a study of blood T cell repertoires in COVID-19 (dated by TCRdb to about 2020). To prepare the library, the immunoSEQ multiplex PCR assay was applied. TCRdb obtained this table from immuneACCESS and retained in-frame rearrangements with V and J assigned. These tables miss some clones; where compared with another copy, unresolved V genes account for less than half of the shortfall, and the remainder is unexplained. The sample yields more than 95,000 clones; approximately 83% were counted once. Roughly 3.4% of the sample belongs to the ten largest clones. The material sequenced was peripheral blood. These receptors came from a woman of 80 years or more with active or convalescent COVID-19.

This sequence joins TRBV19 and TRBJ1-3; TRBD1 matches at 8 bases. The V and J ends lost 5 bases and 4 bases, in that order; junction bases with no gene match: 13. The CDR3 extends over 17 amino acids. Germline lookup yields CDR1 LNHDA and CDR2 SQIVND (reference sequence). The CDR3 region has the DNA TGTGCCAGTAGTCCCACCCGGGACAGGTTACGAGGAAACACCATATATTTT. This codes for CASSPTRDRLRGNTIYF.

The V gene is TRBV3-1 (or the pseudogene TRBV3-2), the J gene TRBJ2-4; D is undetermined. Trimming took 0 bases from V and 0 from J, leaving 12 bases between them. The CDR3 consists of 17 residues. Germline V gene lookup returns CDR1 LGHDT and CDR2 YNNKEL (reference sequence). The CDR3 loop is CASSQDETPLAKNIQYF. The CDR3 DNA reads as TGTGCCAGCAGCCAAGATGAGACTCCACTAGCCAAAAACATTCAGTACTTC.

The V gene is TRBV30, the J gene TRBJ1-1; D is undetermined. Germline CDR1 is GTSNPN and CDR2 is SVGIG (reference sequence). Trimming cost V 0 bases and J 4 bases, with 6 bases left between them. CDR3 size: 12 residues. The CDR3 region has the DNA TGTGCCTGGAGTGTTGCCGGCACTGAAGCTTTCTTT. As protein: CAWSVAGTEAFF.

V gene TRBV19 combines with J gene TRBJ2-2; D is uncertain. The CDR3 is 14 residues long. Germline values: CDR1 LNHDA, CDR2 SQIVND (reference sequence). Trimming stripped 5 bases from V and 0 bases from J, with 7 bases between. The CDR3 DNA sequence: TGTGCCAGTAGTGGGCAGGCGAACACCGGGGAGCTGTTTTTT. This encodes CASSGQANTGELFF. Combining the CDR3 with reference TRBV19 and TRBJ2-2 gives the whole variable domain DGGITQSPKYLFRKEGQNVTLSCEQNLNHDAMYWYRQDPGQGLRLIYYSQIVNDFQKGDIAEGYSVSREKKESFPLTVTSAQKNPTAFYLCASSGQANTGELFFGEGSRLTVL.

The rearrangement joins TRBV27 to TRBJ2-7; 7 bases line up with TRBD1. J lost 2 bases, V lost 3 bases, and 1 base had no gene match. Per the germline V gene, CDR1 is MNHEY and CDR2 is SMNVEV (reference sequence). The CDR3 length is 13 residues. The CDR3 loop is CASSLGQTYEQYF. CDR3 in DNA: TGTGCCAGCAGTTTGGGACAGACCTACGAGCAGTACTTC.

Written as DNA, the CDR3 is TGTGCCAGCAGCGTAGCTACGAGTGCGCGGGAGACCCAGTACTTC. Translation: CASSVATSARETQYF. The rearrangement links TRBV9 to TRBJ2-5; D is unclear. The CDR3 contains 15 residues. Germline-derived CDR1 and CDR2 are SGDLS and YYNGEE. V shed 0 bases and J shed 5 bases, with 14 bases lying between them.

The chain uses TRBV19 and TRBJ2-1, with TRBD1 as a possible D gene (5 bases). Per germline, CDR1 LNHDA and CDR2 SQIVND (reference sequence). The CDR3 spans 14 residues. V shed 6 bases and J shed 0 bases, with 9 bases lying between them. CDR3 bases: TGTGCCAGTAGGGGGCAGGGCTCCTACAATGAGCAGTTCTTC. Amino acids: CASRGQGSYNEQFF.